This TCR beta chain was captured in a study of T-cell reconstitution after alpha-beta-depleted transplantation in children. General study points: Expanded graft clones numbering several hundred reportedly gave rise to alpha-beta T cells about two months after transplant. When one year had passed after transplant, most T-cell counts and diversity came from newly produced T cells. It was surviving recipient T cells and thymic progenitors that gave some patients high TCRbeta diversity at day 60.

CDR1 and CDR2 (germline): MDHEN, SYDVKM. Trimming removed 3 bases from V and 6 bases from J, with 17 bases in between. The CDR3 spans 16 residues. As it was prepared, the TCRbeta library received unique molecular identifiers. TCRdb called the PCR reads again in MiXCR, with one record for every CDR3 protein. The sample has about 300,000 distinct CDR3 sequences; about 9.4% are singletons. This clonotype has a count of ten or more. What it binds is unknown. The source material was PBMCs, sampled before TCRalphabeta/CD19-depleted stem cell transplant. The chain employs TRBV28 and TRBJ2-2; D is perhaps TRBD2 (7 bases). This TCR came from a boy in the first two years of life with acute myeloid leukemia, due to receive a stem cell transplant. The CDR3, as DNA: TGTGCCAGCAGTTTCGCGGGGGCGAGGGTCCCCGGGGAGCTGTTTTTT. Protein product: CASSFAGARVPGELFF.